This T cell receptor (beta chain) was obtained from a study of vaccination and CD4 T cells after COVID-19. Study context: Blood was drawn a median around 66 days post second dose, range 14 to 241. Findings and limits, study-wide: Median SARS-CoV-2-reactive clonotype numbers rose nonsignificantly, roughly 20 to 38.

The Oncomine TCR Beta short-read assay was applied to DNA of cultured CD4+ T cells. TCRdb used MiXCR to reprocess the PCR reads, holding one entry per CDR3 protein. Of approximately 4,400 distinct CDR3 sequences listed, 71% were seen once; the top ten hold more than 35%. In the case of this clonotype: Its cognate antigen is unknown.

CDR3 length: 13 amino acids. Trimming took off 2 bases at V and 4 bases at J, with 6 bases between the two ends. CDR1 and CDR2 from the germline V gene are SNHLY and FYNNEI. Treatment specified: roughly 10-day PBMC culture with coronavirus spike peptide pools or control peptides (ViraFEST assay). Researchers collected the unexposed donor's CD4+ T cells before the COVID-19 pandemic (2011-2018). When roughly ten days of culture had elapsed, CD4+ T cells were isolated by negative selection. Probing of unexposed-donor CD4+ T cells with SARS-CoV-2 S/N and four cold-coronavirus spikes was done, cells permitting.

This chain links TRBV2 with TRBJ1-5; D unclear. This sequence originates from a human donor in good health. The sequencing sample was made of CD4+ T cells from blood, cultured in vitro. The CDR3 nucleotides read TGTGCCAGCAGTGAATTGGGAAATCAGCCCCAGCATTTT. It encodes CASSELGNQPQHF.